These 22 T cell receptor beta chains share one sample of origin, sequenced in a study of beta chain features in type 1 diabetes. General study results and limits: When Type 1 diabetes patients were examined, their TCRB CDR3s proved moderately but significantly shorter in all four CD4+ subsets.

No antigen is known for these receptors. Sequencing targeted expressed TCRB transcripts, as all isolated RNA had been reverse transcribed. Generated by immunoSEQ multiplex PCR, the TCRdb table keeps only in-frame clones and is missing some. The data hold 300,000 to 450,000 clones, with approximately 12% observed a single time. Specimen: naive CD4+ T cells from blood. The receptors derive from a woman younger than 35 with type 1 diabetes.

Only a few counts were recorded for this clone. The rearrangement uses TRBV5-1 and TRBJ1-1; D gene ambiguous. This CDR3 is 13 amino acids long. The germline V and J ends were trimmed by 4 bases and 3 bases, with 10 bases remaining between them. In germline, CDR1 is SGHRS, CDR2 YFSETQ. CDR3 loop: CASSPKRDTEAFF. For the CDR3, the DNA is TGCGCCAGCAGCCCGAAACGGGACACTGAAGCTTTCTTT.

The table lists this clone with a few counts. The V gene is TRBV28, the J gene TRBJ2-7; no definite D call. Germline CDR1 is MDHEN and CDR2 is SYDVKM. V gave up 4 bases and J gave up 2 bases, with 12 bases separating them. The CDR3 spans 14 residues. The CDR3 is CASSSRHKPYEQYF. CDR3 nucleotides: TGTGCCAGCAGTTCCAGACACAAACCCTACGAGCAGTACTTC.

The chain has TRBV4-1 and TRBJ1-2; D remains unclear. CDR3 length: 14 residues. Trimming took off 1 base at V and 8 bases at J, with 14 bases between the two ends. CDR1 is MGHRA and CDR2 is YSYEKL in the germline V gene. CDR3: CASSQGSSRQGYTF. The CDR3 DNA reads TGCGCCAGCAGCCAAGGCTCGTCGCGCCAAGGCTACACCTTC.

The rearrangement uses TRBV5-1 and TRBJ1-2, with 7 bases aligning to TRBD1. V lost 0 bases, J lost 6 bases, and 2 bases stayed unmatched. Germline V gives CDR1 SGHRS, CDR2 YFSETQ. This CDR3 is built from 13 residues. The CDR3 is CASSLGQGHGYTF. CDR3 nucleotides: TGCGCCAGCAGCTTGGGACAGGGTCATGGCTACACCTTC.

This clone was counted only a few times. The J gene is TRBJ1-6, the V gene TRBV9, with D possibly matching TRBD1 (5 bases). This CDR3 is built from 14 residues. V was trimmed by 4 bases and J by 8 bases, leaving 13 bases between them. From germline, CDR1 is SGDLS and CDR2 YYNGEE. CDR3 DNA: TGTGCCAGCAGCCCCCAGGGTTGGGATTCACCCCTCCACTTT. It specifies CASSPQGWDSPLHF.

CDR3 bases: TGTGCCAGCAGCTCAAGCCCGGGACAGGGGGTCTATGGCTACACCTTC. Translated: CASSSSPGQGVYGYTF. V and J are TRBV7-9 and TRBJ1-2; 11 bases are a match to TRBD1. The germline CDR1 and CDR2 sequences are SEHNR and FQNEAQ (reference sequence). CDR3 length: 16 amino acids. Trimming took 4 bases from V and 4 from J; bases not matched to a gene: 8.

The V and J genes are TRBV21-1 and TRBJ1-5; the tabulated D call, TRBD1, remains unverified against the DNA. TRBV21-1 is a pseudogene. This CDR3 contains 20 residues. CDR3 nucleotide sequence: TGTGCCAGCAGCAAAGCTACGGGAGCAGACAGGGGGCTTTGCAATCAGCCCCAGCATTTT. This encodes CASSKATGADRGLCNQPQHF.

The CDR3 loop reads CASSLRVGSSGNTIYF. The CDR3 coding sequence is TGTGCCAGCAGCCTTAGGGTGGGGAGCTCTGGAAACACCATATATTTT. The chain combines TRBV7-8 with TRBJ1-3; D remains ambiguous. CDR3 length: 16 residues. The V end was cut by 5 bases, the J end by 0 bases, with 14 bases between. CDR1 SGHVS and CDR2 FQNEAQ come from the germline V gene.

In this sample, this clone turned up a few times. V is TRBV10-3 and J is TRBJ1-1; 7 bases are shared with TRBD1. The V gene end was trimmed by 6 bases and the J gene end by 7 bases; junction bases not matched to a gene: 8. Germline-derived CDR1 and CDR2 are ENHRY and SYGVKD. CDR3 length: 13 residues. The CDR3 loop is CAISASTGIEAFF. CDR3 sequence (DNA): TGTGCCATCAGCGCCTCGACAGGGATTGAAGCTTTCTTT.

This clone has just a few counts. CDR3 DNA sequence: TGTGCCAGCAGTCCCCTCTCGGTTCCCTACGAGCAGTACTTC. This gives the protein CASSPLSVPYEQYF. The chain couples TRBV28 to TRBJ2-7; the D is unclear. The CDR3 has 14 amino acids. Germline assignment: CDR1 MDHEN and CDR2 SYDVKM. V was pared by 5 bases and J by 2 bases, with 13 bases between.

The CDR3 reads CASSLGDSGYTF. The CDR3 DNA reads TGTGCCAGCAGCTTAGGTGACAGTGGCTACACCTTC. The chain employs TRBV7-2 and TRBJ1-2; possible D gene TRBD1, 5 bases. V was clipped by 1 base and J by 7 bases, with 7 bases between them. Germline V gene data show CDR1 as SGHTA and CDR2 as FQGNSA. The length of the CDR3 is 12 residues.

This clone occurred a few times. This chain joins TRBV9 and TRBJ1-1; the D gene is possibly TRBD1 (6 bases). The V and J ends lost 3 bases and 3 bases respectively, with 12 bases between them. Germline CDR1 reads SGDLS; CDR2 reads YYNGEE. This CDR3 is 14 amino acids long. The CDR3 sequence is CASSAQGLHTEAFF. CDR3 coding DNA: TGTGCCAGCAGCGCACAGGGTTTGCACACTGAAGCTTTCTTT.

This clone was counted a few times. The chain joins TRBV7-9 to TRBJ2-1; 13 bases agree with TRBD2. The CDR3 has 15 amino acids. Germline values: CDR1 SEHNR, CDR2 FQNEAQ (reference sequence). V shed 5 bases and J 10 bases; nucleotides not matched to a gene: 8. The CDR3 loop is CASSPQLAGGREQFF. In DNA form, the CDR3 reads TGTGCCAGCAGCCCCCAACTAGCGGGGGGGCGAGAGCAGTTCTTC.

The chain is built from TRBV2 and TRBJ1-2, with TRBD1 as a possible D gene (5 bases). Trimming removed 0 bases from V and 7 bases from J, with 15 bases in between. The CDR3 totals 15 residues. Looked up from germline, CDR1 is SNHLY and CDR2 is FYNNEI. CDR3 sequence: CASSEARRQGAGYTF. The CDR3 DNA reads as TGTGCCAGCAGTGAAGCTCGTAGGCAGGGTGCTGGCTACACCTTC.

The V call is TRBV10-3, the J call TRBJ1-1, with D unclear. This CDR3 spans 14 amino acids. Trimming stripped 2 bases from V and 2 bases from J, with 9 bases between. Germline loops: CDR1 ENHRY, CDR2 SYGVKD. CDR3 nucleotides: TGTGCCATCAGTGAGCTGCCGGGTAACACTGAAGCTTTCTTT. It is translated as CAISELPGNTEAFF.

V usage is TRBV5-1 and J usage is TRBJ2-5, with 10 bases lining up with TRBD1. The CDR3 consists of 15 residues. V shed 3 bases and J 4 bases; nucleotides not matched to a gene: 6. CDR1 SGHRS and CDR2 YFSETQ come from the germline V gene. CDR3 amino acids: CASSYDRGLGETQYF. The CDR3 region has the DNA TGCGCCAGCAGCTATGACAGGGGGCTTGGAGAGACCCAGTACTTC.

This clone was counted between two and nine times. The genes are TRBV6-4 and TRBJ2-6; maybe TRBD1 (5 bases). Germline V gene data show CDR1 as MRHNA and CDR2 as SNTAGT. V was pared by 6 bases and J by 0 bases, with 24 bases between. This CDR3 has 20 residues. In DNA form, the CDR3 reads TGTGCCAGCAGCCCCCCTCGGGCAGGGCAAACCTTCTCTGGGGCCAACGTCCTGACTTTC. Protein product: CASSPPRAGQTFSGANVLTF.

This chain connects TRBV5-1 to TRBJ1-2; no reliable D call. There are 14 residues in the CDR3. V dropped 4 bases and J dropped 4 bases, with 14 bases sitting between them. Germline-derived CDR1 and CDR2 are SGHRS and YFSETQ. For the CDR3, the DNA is TGCGCCAGCAGCCCAAGAACAGAGCCCTATGGCTACACCTTC. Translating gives CASSPRTEPYGYTF.

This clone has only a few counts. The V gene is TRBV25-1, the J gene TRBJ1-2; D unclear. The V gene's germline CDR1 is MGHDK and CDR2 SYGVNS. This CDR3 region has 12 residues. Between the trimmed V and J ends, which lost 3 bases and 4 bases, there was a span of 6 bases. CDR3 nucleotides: TGTGCCAGCAGTGAGGCAAGCTATGGCTACACCTTC. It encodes CASSEASYGYTF.

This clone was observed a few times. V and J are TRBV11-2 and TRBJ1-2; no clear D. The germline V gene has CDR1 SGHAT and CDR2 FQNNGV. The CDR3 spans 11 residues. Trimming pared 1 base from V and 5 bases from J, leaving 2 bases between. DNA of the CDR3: TGTGCCAGCAGCTTAGTATATGGCTACACCTTC. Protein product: CASSLVYGYTF. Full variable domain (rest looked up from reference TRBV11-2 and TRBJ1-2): EAGVAQSPRYKIIEKRQSVAFWCNPISGHATLYWYQQILGQGPKLLIQFQNNGVVDDSQLPKDRFSAERLKGVDSTLKIQPAKLEDSAVYLCASSLVYGYTFGSGTRLTVV.

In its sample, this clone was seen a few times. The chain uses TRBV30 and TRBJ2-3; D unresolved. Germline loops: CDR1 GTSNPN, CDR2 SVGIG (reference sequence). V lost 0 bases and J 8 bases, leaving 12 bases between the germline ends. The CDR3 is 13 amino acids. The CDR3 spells CAWSVEDQSTQYF. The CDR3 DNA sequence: TGTGCCTGGAGTGTTGAGGATCAGAGTACGCAGTATTTT.

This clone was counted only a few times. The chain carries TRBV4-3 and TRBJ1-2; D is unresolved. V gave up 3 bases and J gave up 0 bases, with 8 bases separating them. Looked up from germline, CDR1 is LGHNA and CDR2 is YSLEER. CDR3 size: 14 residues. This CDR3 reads CASSQESTNYGYTF. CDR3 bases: TGCGCCAGCAGCCAGGAGAGTACTAACTATGGCTACACCTTC.